This paragraph covers one T cell receptor (beta chain) sequence. This clonotype was seen a few times. No antigen is known for it. No clone much larger than this one lies a single base away; base qualities are absent. Sequencing took place on an Illumina HiSeq 2500. Quantitative 5'-RACE with molecular barcodes was the method used to prepare the TCR beta libraries. Turning to the authors' computational methods: A new computational method, built on a probabilistic model of VDJ rearrangement, was used to identify disease-linked TCR variants. TCRdb reworked the public reads: Q25 trimming with fastp, MiXCR clone assembly, productive beta chains retained. One record per CDR3 amino acid sequence lists the most common genes and DNA. The V and J calls were not made by the authors but by TCRdb's processing. Here the sample has 750,000 to 850,000 distinct CDR3 sequences; about an eighth occur a single time. Jointly, the top ten make up 0.51% of the sample.

This sample stems from a study of CD8 T cells in ankylosing spondylitis (dated by TCRdb to 2016 to 2017). Context from the whole study: T cell receptor beta repertoires were profiled in healthy donors and ankylosing spondylitis patients so that disease-linked TCR variants could be found. The full study cohort was made up of about two dozen ankylosing spondylitis patients and about a hundred healthy donors. Peripheral blood samples were taken, and synovial fluid was additionally collected from ankylosing spondylitis patients. On the study overall, not on this receptor specifically: The disease-linked clones showed a CD8+ phenotype and occurred at relatively low frequencies in peripheral blood. Some motif variants had previously been reported in the synovial fluid and blood of reactive arthritis patients, which suggests shared mechanisms of disease initiation. A TCR beta motif made up of several highly homologous amino acid variants appeared to be characteristic of blood from ankylosing spondylitis patients. Significant enrichment of the disease-linked clones was reported in matched synovial fluid samples from ankylosing spondylitis patients.

Via the germline V gene, CDR1 is SGHTA and CDR2 FQGTGA. The CDR3, cysteine through phenylalanine, is 15 amino acids long. Only the CDR3 DNA is retained, 45 bases long and in frame from the first base. Trimming accounts for 0 bases at V and 2 bases at J, while the number of junction bases matched to no gene is 3. The sequence derives from a male donor with ankylosing spondylitis. Input material: blood, either unsorted or a sorted T cell fraction (not recorded which). This sequence uses TRBV7-3 and TRBJ2-5, with 7 bases aligning to TRBD1. Here is the DNA: TGTGCCAGCAGCTTAACACGGGACAGTCAAGAGACCCAGTACTTC. It translates as CASSLTRDSQETQYF.